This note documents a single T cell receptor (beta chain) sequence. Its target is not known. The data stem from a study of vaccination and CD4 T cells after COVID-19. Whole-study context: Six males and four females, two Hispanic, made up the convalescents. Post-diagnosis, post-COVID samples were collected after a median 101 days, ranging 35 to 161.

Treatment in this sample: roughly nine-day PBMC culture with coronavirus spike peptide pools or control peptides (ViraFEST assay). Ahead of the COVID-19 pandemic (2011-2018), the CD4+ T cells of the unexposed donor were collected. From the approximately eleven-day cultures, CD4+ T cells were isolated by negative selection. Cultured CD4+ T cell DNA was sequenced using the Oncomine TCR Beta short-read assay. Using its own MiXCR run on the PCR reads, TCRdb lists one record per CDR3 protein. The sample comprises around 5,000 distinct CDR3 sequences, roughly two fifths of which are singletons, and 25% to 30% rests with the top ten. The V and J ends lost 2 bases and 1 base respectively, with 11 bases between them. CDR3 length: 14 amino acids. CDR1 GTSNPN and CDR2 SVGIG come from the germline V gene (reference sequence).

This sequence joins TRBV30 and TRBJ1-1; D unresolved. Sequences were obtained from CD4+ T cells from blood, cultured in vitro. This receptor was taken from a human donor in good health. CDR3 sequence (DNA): TGTGCCTGGAGTCCCCCGGTCAGGAACACTGAAGCTTTCTTT. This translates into CAWSPPVRNTEAFF.